This TCR beta chain derives from a study of graft-versus-host responses after intestinal transplantation. Study context: The transplants performed in recipients were multivisceral, liver-intestinal, or isolated intestinal. Induction with anti-thymocyte globulin, then tacrolimus and steroids for around three years, was given to all recipients.

Trimming took off 6 bases at V and 2 bases at J, with 5 bases between the two ends. CDR3 size: 12 residues. Germline V CDR1 and CDR2: MNHEY, SVGAGI. The sample holds a few counts of this clone. What it binds is not known. Sequencing was performed with immunoSEQ multiplex PCR; in TCRdb, only in-frame clones are kept and a portion is missing. The profile shows around 39,000 clones, around 92% of them singletons. Study-wide points: In recipient marrow, GvH clones were found, and some appeared first in ileum or blood.

The genes are TRBV6-5 and TRBJ1-3; D is unresolved. This sequence originates from a human patient who received an intestinal transplant, so some T cells may come from the graft donor. The source material was PBMCs, sampled roughly 270 days after transplant. The CDR3 DNA is TGTGCCAGCAGGCGGGCTGGAAACACCATATATTTT. Protein product: CASRRAGNTIYF.